This T cell receptor beta chain is drawn from a study of breast tumors, draining lymph nodes, adjacent tissues. Germline V gene sequence: CDR1 MNHEY, CDR2 SVGAGI. There are 11 residues in the CDR3. V was cut by 10 bases and J by 3 bases, with 9 bases left in between. TCRdb processed the multiplex PCR reads anew with MiXCR; each CDR3 protein has one entry. The data show approximately 21,000 distinct CDR3 sequences, around 41% seen once. The chain is built from TRBV6-5 and TRBJ1-2; D is unclear. The TCR comes from a female donor with breast cancer. Some clones in this sample may be carry-over from other donors' samples. Sequencing was done on a sample of breast tumor tissue. The CDR3: CATDPDYGYTF. The CDR3 region has the DNA TGTGCCACCGACCCCGACTATGGCTACACCTTC.